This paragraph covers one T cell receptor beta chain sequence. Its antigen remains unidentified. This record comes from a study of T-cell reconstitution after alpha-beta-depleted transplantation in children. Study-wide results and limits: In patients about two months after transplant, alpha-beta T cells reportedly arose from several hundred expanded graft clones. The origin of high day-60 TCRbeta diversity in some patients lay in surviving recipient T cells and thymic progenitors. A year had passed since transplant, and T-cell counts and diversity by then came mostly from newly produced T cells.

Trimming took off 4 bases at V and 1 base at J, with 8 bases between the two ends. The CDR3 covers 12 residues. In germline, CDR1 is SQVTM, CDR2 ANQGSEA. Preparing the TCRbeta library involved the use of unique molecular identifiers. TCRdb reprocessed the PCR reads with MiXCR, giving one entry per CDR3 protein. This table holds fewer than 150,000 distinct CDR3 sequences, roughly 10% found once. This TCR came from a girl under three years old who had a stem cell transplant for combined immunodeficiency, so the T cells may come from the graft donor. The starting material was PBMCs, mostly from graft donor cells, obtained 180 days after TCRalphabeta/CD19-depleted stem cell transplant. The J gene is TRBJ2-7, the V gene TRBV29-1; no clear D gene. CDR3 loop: CSVGGISYEQYF. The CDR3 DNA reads TGCAGCGTTGGTGGCATATCCTACGAGCAGTACTTC.